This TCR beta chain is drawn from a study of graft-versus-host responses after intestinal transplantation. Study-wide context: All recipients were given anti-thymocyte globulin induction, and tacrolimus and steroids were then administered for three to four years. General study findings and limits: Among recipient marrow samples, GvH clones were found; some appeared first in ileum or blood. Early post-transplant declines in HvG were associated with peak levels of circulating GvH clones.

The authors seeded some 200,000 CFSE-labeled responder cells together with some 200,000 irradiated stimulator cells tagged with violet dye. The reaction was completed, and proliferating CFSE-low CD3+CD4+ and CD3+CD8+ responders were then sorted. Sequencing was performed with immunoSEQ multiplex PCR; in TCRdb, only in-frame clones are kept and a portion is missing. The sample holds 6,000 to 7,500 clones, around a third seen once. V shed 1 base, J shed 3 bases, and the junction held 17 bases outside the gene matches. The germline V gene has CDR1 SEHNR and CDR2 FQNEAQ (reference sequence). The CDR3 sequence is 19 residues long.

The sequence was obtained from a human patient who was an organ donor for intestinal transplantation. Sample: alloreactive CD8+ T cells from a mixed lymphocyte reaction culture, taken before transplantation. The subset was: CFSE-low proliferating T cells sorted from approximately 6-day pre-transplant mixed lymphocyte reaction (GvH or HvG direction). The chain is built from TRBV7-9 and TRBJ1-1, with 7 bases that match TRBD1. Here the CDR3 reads CASSLGWTGRGRTYTEAFF. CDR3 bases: TGTGCCAGCAGCTTAGGTTGGACAGGACGAGGCCGTACGTACACTGAAGCTTTCTTT.